Listed below are T cell receptor beta chains from one sample, sequenced in a study of T cells in Graves' hyperthyroidism and ophthalmopathy. TCRdb reprocessed the multiplex PCR reads via MiXCR and lists one record per CDR3 protein. The sample consists of around 300,000 distinct CDR3 sequences, more than 10% of them appearing once. The sample was blood. Every receptor here comes from a woman aged 25 to 39 with Graves' hyperthyroidism that later progressed to Graves' ophthalmopathy. Each CDR3 is given without its conserved first and last residue. A D gene is named only where the DNA matches it firmly.

>TRBV12-3/TRBV12-4|.|TRBJ2-6
ATQGGHQTSGANVLT
>TRBV10-3|TRBD2|TRBJ2-5
AIRTSGDQETQY
>TRBV30|.|TRBJ2-3
AAPTSLGTDTQY
>TRBV5-6|TRBD1|TRBJ2-7
ASSRQGIGEQY
>TRBV24-1|.|TRBJ1-2
ATSAGTANYGYT
>TRBV7-2|.|TRBJ2-1
ASSPGSSYNEQF
>TRBV11-2|TRBD2|TRBJ2-3
ASSFAAGLEFRATDTQY
>TRBV30|.|TRBJ1-5
AWSSQGRVGNQPQH
>TRBV27|TRBD1|TRBJ1-2
ASSMGQGNIYGYT
>TRBV7-9|.|TRBJ2-5
ASSSVGGGETQY
>TRBV20-1|.|TRBJ1-6
SAQGTFWDSPLH
>TRBV20-1|.|TRBJ2-7
SAGGGSRLYEQY
>TRBV12-3/TRBV12-4|.|TRBJ1-2
ASSPFGTANYGYT
>TRBV2|TRBD1|TRBJ1-4
ASSENRGYEKLF
>TRBV11-2|TRBD1|TRBJ2-5
ASSLGGQGEKTQY
>TRBV27|TRBD2|TRBJ2-2
ASRKSGANTGELF
>TRBV18|TRBD1|TRBJ2-7
ASSPGQANSYEQY
>TRBV7-6|.|TRBJ2-3
ASSLLPGTDTQY
>TRBV28|TRBD1|TRBJ1-1
ASSRGGGGTEAF
>TRBV28|.|TRBJ1-6
ASSFSSGDNSPLH
>TRBV5-1|.|TRBJ1-1
ASSLVRGVTEAF
>TRBV7-7|.|TRBJ2-2
ASSLAPDNTGELF
>TRBV7-9|.|TRBJ2-7
ASSPQETFYEQY
>TRBV7-3|.|TRBJ2-1
ASSLNRGGGNEQF
>TRBV6-2/TRBV6-3|.|TRBJ1-3
ASRETGHSGNTIY
>TRBV6-2/TRBV6-3|TRBD2|TRBJ2-7
ASRTGTSYYEQY
>TRBV19|.|TRBJ2-3
ASTSPGIGDTQY
>TRBV27|.|TRBJ2-3
ASRWDFSTDTQY
>TRBV11-2|.|TRBJ2-6
ASNPIWRDSGANVLT
>TRBV10-1|.|TRBJ1-1
ASSPSAGNTEAF
>TRBV28|TRBD1|TRBJ2-3
ASSPGQGLSDTQY
>TRBV14|TRBD2|TRBJ2-5
ASSQVAGFGTQY
>TRBV24-1|TRBD1|TRBJ2-2
ATSEGQGAGTGELF
>TRBV19|.|TRBJ2-3
ASSSRPLDTQY
>TRBV9|.|TRBJ2-1
ASSLHLSGQLYNEQF
>TRBV19|.|TRBJ1-1
ASSIEGGVANTEAF
>TRBV19|TRBD1|TRBJ2-1
ASRTGQGTNEQF
>TRBV12-3/TRBV12-4|.|TRBJ1-2
ASRLGGDGYT
>TRBV4-3|.|TRBJ1-1
ASSRRQGDTEAF
>TRBV4-3|.|TRBJ2-1
ASSQEPLSSYNEQF
>TRBV7-2|.|TRBJ2-5
ASSSRSQETQY
>TRBV28|.|TRBJ1-2
ASSLLGSRGYT
>TRBV27|.|TRBJ2-7
ASSYNFGGPTYEQY
>TRBV27|.|TRBJ2-1
ASSQRSSYNEQF
>TRBV25-1|TRBD1|TRBJ2-5
ASSDPGTAPETQY
>TRBV4-1|.|TRBJ1-3
ASSQEGDRGNTIY
>TRBV6-5|TRBD2|TRBJ2-3
ASPKGGSPDTQY
>TRBV28|.|TRBJ2-7
ASTDTGQSFYEQY
>TRBV7-2|.|TRBJ2-7
ASSLVGQGTYEQY